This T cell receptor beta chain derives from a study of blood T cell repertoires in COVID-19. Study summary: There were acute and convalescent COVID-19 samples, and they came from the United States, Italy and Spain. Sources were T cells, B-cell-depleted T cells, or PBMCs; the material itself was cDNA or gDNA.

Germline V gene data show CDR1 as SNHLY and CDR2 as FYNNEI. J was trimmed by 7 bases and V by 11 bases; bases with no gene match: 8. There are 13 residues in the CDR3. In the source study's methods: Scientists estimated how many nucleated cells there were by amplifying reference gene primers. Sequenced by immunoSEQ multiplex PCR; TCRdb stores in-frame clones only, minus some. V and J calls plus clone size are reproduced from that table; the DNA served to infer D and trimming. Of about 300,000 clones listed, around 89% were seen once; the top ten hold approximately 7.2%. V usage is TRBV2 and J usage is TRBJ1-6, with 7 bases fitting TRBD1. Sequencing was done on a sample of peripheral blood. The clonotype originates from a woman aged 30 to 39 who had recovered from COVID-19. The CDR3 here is CAGRDRENSPLHF. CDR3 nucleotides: TGTGCCGGCCGGGACAGAGAAAATTCACCCCTCCACTTT.